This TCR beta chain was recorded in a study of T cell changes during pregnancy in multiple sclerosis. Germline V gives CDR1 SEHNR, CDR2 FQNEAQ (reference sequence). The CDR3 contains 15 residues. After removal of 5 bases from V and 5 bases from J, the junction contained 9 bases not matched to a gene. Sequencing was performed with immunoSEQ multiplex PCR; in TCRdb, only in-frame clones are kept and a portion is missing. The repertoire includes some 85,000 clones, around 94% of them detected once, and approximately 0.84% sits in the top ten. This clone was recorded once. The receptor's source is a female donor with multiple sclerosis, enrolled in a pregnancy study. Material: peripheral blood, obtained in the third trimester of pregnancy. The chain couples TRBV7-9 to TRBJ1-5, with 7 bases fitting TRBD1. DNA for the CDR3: TGTGCCAGCAGCCCCCGAGGGACAGCGGATCAGCCCCAGCATTTT. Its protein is CASSPRGTADQPQHF.